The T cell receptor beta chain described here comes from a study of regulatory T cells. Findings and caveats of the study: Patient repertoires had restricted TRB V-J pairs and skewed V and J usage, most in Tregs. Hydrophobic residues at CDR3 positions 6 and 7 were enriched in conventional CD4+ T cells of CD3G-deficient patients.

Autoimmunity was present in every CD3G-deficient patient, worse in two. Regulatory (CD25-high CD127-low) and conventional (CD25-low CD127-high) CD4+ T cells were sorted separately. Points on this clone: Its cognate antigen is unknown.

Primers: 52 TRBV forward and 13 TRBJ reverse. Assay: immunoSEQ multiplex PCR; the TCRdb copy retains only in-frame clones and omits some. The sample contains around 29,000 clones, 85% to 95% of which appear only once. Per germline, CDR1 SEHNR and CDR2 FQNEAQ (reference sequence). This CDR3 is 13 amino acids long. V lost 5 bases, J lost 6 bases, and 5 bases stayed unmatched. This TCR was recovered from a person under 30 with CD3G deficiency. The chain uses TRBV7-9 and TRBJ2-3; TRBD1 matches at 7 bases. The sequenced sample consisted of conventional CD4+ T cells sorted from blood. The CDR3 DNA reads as TGTGCCAGCAGCAGGGGGCGCGCGGATACGCAGTATTTT. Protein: CASSRGRADTQYF.